Reported below is one T cell receptor beta chain. The treatment: preoperative locoregional IRX-2 cytokine immunotherapy. Patients received preoperative, locoregional IRX-2 cytokine immunotherapy in a phase Ib study. The table came from immunoSEQ multiplex PCR; TCRdb's copy has only in-frame clones and leaves some out. The table has fewer than 35,000 clones, roughly nine tenths seen once. The source of the sample is a study of preoperative IRX-2 immunotherapy in early breast cancer. This CDR3 is 13 amino acids long. Germline V gene lookup returns CDR1 GTSNPN and CDR2 SVGIG (reference sequence). Trimming removed 2 bases from V and 0 bases from J, with 5 bases in between.

The chain combines TRBV30 with TRBJ1-5; D call uncertain. Sample: tumor tissue, taken after IRX-2 immunotherapy. The sequence was obtained from a human donor with breast cancer. Here the CDR3 reads CAWSQNSNQPQHF. CDR3 bases: TGTGCCTGGAGTCAAAATAGCAATCAGCCCCAGCATTTT.